The text below deals with one T cell receptor (beta chain). What it binds is not known. Germline V gene sequence: CDR1 SEHNR, CDR2 FQNEAQ (reference sequence). V shed 5 bases, J shed 14 bases, and the junction held 12 bases outside the gene matches. The CDR3 length is 13 residues. Primers included in the PCR were 60 Vbeta and 13 Jbeta primers. Clones were sequenced by immunoSEQ multiplex PCR, and TCRdb holds only the in-frame ones, with some missing. Of 120,000 to 150,000 clones in the sample, approximately 80% are singletons; the top ten hold approximately 5.6%. This entry is derived from a study of cytomegalovirus exposure and HLA in healthy donors. Study observations and caveats: Solely CMV serostatus was available to characterize immune exposure.

Sample: PBMCs. V usage is TRBV7-9 and J usage is TRBJ2-1; 7 bases are a match to TRBD2. This receptor was obtained from a middle-aged woman in good health and CMV-seropositive. CDR3 bases: TGTGCCAGCAGCATTCATTCTACTAGCGTCAAGTTCTTC. It codes for CASSIHSTSVKFF.